This entry lists 26 T cell receptor beta chains sequenced from one sample in a study of blood T cell repertoires in COVID-19. Here immunoSEQ multiplex PCR was the method, and the copy in TCRdb shows in-frame clones only, minus some. Of about 480,000 clones listed, roughly 90% were seen once; the top ten hold approximately 2%. What was sequenced was PBMCs or T cells enriched from blood (not recorded which). The receptors shown here come from a woman between 35 and 50 years old who had recovered from COVID-19.

This chain uses TRBV9 with TRBJ2-7; 8 bases map to TRBD1. The ends lost 2 bases at V and 6 bases at J; junction bases unmatched: 4. Germline CDR1 is SGDLS and CDR2 is YYNGEE. CDR3 size: 13 residues. CDR3 nucleotides: TGTGCCAGCAGCGTGGACAGGGACTCCGAGCAGTACTTC. It specifies CASSVDRDSEQYF.

J is TRBJ1-1 and V is TRBV9, with 9 bases fitting TRBD1. Germline CDR1 and CDR2: SGDLS and YYNGEE. Trimming at V came to 7 bases and at J to 3 bases, leaving 7 bases not matched to a gene. This CDR3 is 14 amino acids long. In nucleotides, the CDR3 is TGTGCCAGCGGACCATGGGACAGGGACACTGAAGCTTTCTTT. Translating it yields CASGPWDRDTEAFF.

The chain recombines TRBV19 with TRBJ1-1; D is unclear. This CDR3 is built from 14 residues. With 5 bases removed from V and 4 bases from J, the gap between germline ends came to 14 bases. Germline CDR1 LNHDA, CDR2 SQIVND (reference sequence). CDR3 loop: CASSLGQFTTEAFF. CDR3 DNA: TGTGCCAGTAGTCTTGGGCAGTTCACCACTGAAGCTTTCTTT.

This clone appeared once. The V and J genes are TRBV28 and TRBJ1-1; D is perhaps TRBD1 (6 bases). The germline V and J ends were trimmed by 7 bases and 0 bases, with 15 bases remaining between them. This CDR3 has 15 residues. CDR1 and CDR2 (germline): MDHEN, SYDVKM. CDR3 amino acids: CASIFNRVLNTEAFF. The DNA of the CDR3 is TGTGCCAGCATCTTTAACAGGGTTCTGAACACTGAAGCTTTCTTT.

This clone was recorded a few times. This chain connects TRBV10-3 to TRBJ1-2, with D unresolved. Germline V gene sequence: CDR1 ENHRY, CDR2 SYGVKD. V was cut by 8 bases and J by 6 bases, with 10 bases left in between. The CDR3 runs to 11 residues. CDR3 in amino acids: CAIGPDHGYTF. The CDR3 region has the DNA TGTGCCATCGGGCCGGATCATGGCTACACCTTC.

This rearrangement joins TRBV12-3 or TRBV12-4 to TRBJ1-2; 8 positions agree with TRBD1. Unmatched junction bases numbered 3, after V lost 7 bases and J lost 8 bases. The CDR3 consists of 11 residues. CDR3 region: CASTDRVGYTF. The CDR3, as DNA: TGTGCCAGCACGGACAGGGTCGGCTACACCTTC.

V and J are TRBV5-4 and TRBJ2-3, with D possibly TRBD1 on 6 matching bases. V dropped 4 bases and J dropped 2 bases, with 17 bases sitting between them. Per the germline V gene, CDR1 is SGHNT and CDR2 is YYREEE (reference sequence). The CDR3 extends over 16 amino acids. The CDR3 DNA reads TGTGCCAGCAGCGGGGGCCAAAGGATGGACACAGATACGCAGTATTTT. It is translated as CASSGGQRMDTDTQYF.

The chain recombines TRBV11-2 with TRBJ2-3; TRBD2 is a possible D gene (5 bases). The CDR3 is 13 residues long. V lost 3 bases and J 4 bases, leaving 8 bases between the germline ends. The germline CDR1 and CDR2 sequences are SGHAT and FQNNGV. The CDR3 nucleotides are TGTGCCAGCAGCTTCACTAGGGCAGATACGCAGTATTTT. It specifies CASSFTRADTQYF.

The V call is TRBV10-3, the J call TRBJ1-3; TRBD1 aligns across 9 bases. Losses at the gene ends were 5 bases for V and 0 bases for J; bases not matched to a gene: 14. The CDR3 loop spans 19 amino acids. CDR1 and CDR2 from the germline V gene are ENHRY and SYGVKD. The CDR3 reads CAISSWTGDSVSSGNTIYF. CDR3 coding DNA: TGTGCCATCAGTTCCTGGACAGGGGACTCTGTTTCCTCTGGAAACACCATATATTTT.

The chain links TRBV27 to TRBJ1-1, with TRBD1 matching over 7 bases. The CDR3 runs to 14 residues. Germline values: CDR1 MNHEY, CDR2 SMNVEV (reference sequence). The junction had 2 bases not matched to a gene; V was cut back by 3 bases and J by 1 base. CDR3 amino acids: CASSFGTENTEAFF. For the CDR3, the DNA is TGTGCCAGCAGTTTCGGGACAGAGAACACTGAAGCTTTCTTT.

The rearrangement uses TRBV4-2 and TRBJ2-7, with D maybe TRBD1 (6 bases). CDR3 length: 19 amino acids. V lost 0 bases and J lost 2, with 23 bases in between. Germline lookup yields CDR1 LGHNA and CDR2 YNFKEQ. The CDR3: CASSQEPQPTGPPPYEQYF. The CDR3 DNA reads TGTGCCAGCAGCCAAGAACCCCAACCCACAGGGCCCCCTCCCTACGAGCAGTACTTC.

The rearrangement links TRBV18 to TRBJ2-3, with D tentatively TRBD1 (6 bases). Germline V gene lookup returns CDR1 KGHSH and CDR2 LQKENI. Trimming left V 7 bases short and J 0 bases short, with 23 bases between. This CDR3 is 18 amino acids long. CDR3 DNA sequence: TGTGCCAGCTTGACTCCCCGGGACACGGGTACTAGCACAGATACGCAGTATTTT. It is translated as CASLTPRDTGTSTDTQYF.

The chain couples TRBV12-3 or TRBV12-4 to TRBJ1-3; D call uncertain. Trimming stripped 3 bases from V and 4 bases from J, with 7 bases between. This CDR3 has 13 residues. CDR3 region: CASSLGRGNTIYF. For the CDR3, the DNA is TGTGCCAGCAGTTTGGGCAGGGGAAACACCATATATTTT.

CDR3 in DNA: TGCGCCAGCAGGGGCCTGGCGGGAGCAGTTCAAGAGACCCAGTACTTC. Protein product: CASRGLAGAVQETQYF. This chain uses TRBV5-1 with TRBJ2-5; 7 bases match TRBD2. This CDR3 is built from 16 residues. Germline V gene lookup returns CDR1 SGHRS and CDR2 YFSETQ. Germline trimming cut 5 bases from V and 2 bases from J; bases unmatched to any gene: 12.

The chain uses TRBV5-1 and TRBJ1-3, with D tentatively TRBD1 (5 bases). CDR1 is SGHRS and CDR2 is YFSETQ in the germline V gene. Trimming stripped 5 bases from V and 0 bases from J, with 12 bases between. This CDR3 has 15 residues. The CDR3 nucleotides read TGCGCCAGCAGTTTCGGACATCGCTCTGGAAACACCATATATTTT. It translates to CASSFGHRSGNTIYF.

This rearrangement joins TRBV11-2 to TRBJ1-4; weak D call: TRBD1 (5 bases). There are 14 residues in the CDR3. Germline loops: CDR1 SGHAT, CDR2 FQNNGV. Trimming pared 1 base from V and 6 bases from J, leaving 9 bases between. As DNA, the CDR3 is TGTGCCAGCAGCTTAGCAGGGTGGGATGAAAAACTGTTTTTT. This gives the protein CASSLAGWDEKLFF.

This clone was seen only once. The V call is TRBV12-3 or TRBV12-4, the J call TRBJ2-3; no clear D. This CDR3 region has 13 residues. With 6 bases removed from V and 2 bases from J, the gap between germline ends came to 9 bases. Written as DNA, the CDR3 is TGTGCCAGCAGCTCTAGGCTCACAGATACGCAGTATTTT. Amino acid sequence: CASSSRLTDTQYF.

The rearrangement joins TRBV19 to TRBJ1-4, with D hard to call. Trimming shortened V by 4 bases and J by 8 bases, and 14 bases separated the two germline ends. The CDR3 runs to 14 residues. CDR1 is LNHDA, CDR2 SQIVND, per germline (reference sequence). The CDR3 region is CASSTSLDGEKLFF. The CDR3 DNA is TGTGCCAGTAGTACGTCTCTAGATGGCGAAAAACTGTTTTTT. Variable domain in full (rest from reference TRBV19 and TRBJ1-4): DGGITQSPKYLFRKEGQNVTLSCEQNLNHDAMYWYRQDPGQGLRLIYYSQIVNDFQKGDIAEGYSVSREKKESFPLTVTSAQKNPTAFYLCASSTSLDGEKLFFGSGTQLSVL.

The rearrangement uses TRBV18 and TRBJ1-5, with D possibly being TRBD1 (5 bases). V gave up 2 bases and J gave up 2 bases, with 7 bases separating them. This CDR3 is 14 amino acids long. Germline CDR1 and CDR2: KGHSH and LQKENI. Here the CDR3 reads CASSPLTGNQPQHF. Written as DNA, the CDR3 is TGTGCCAGCTCACCATTGACAGGCAATCAGCCCCAGCATTTT. The entire variable domain, with the rest obtained from reference TRBV18 and TRBJ1-5, is as follows: NAGVMQNPRHLVRRRGQEARLRCSPMKGHSHVYWYRQLPEEGLKFMVYLQKENIIDESGMPKERFSAEFPKEGPSILRIQQVVRGDSAAYFCASSPLTGNQPQHFGDGTRLSIL.

This clone was found once. The J gene is TRBJ2-3, the V gene TRBV14; D uncertain. Trimming took off 0 bases at V and 3 bases at J, with 13 bases between the two ends. The germline CDR1 and CDR2 sequences are SGHDN and FVKESK. This CDR3 comprises 16 residues. CDR3 region: CASSQDPTGWTDTQYF. The CDR3 bases are TGTGCCAGCAGCCAAGACCCGACTGGGTGGACAGATACGCAGTATTTT. Full variable domain (remainder filled in from reference TRBV14 and TRBJ2-3): EAGVTQFPSHSVIEKGQTVTLRCDPISGHDNLYWYRRVMGKEIKFLLHFVKESKQDESGMPNNRFLAERTGGTYSTLKVQPAELEDSGVYFCASSQDPTGWTDTQYFGPGTRLTVL.

The V gene is TRBV11-3, the J gene TRBJ1-1; D is ambiguous. The germline V and J ends were trimmed by 6 bases and 7 bases, with 21 bases remaining between them. Germline-derived CDR1 and CDR2 are SGHNT and YENEEA. The CDR3 has 15 residues. In nucleotides, the CDR3 is TGTGCCAGCAGTATCGGCGTAGGGAGTTCGGGTGAAGCTTTCTTT. It codes for CASSIGVGSSGEAFF. Based on the CDR3 plus reference TRBV11-3 and TRBJ1-1, the full variable domain is EAGVVQSPRYKIIEKKQPVAFWCNPISGHNTLYWYLQNLGQGPELLIRYENEEAVDDSQLPKDRFSAERLKGVDSTLKIQPAELGDSAVYLCASSIGVGSSGEAFFGQGTRLTVV.

The chain is built from TRBV10-3 and TRBJ1-1, with 8 bases identical to TRBD1. The ends lost 8 bases at V and 1 base at J; junction bases unmatched: 9. Germline assignment: CDR1 ENHRY and CDR2 SYGVKD. There are 15 residues in the CDR3. This CDR3 is CAIRSQGQGNTEAFF. The CDR3, as DNA: TGTGCCATCCGATCCCAAGGACAGGGGAACACTGAAGCTTTCTTT.

The V and J genes are TRBV30 and TRBJ1-1; 7 bases map to TRBD1. This CDR3 region has 14 residues. With V trimmed by 6 bases and J by 5 bases, 12 bases remained unmatched. Per germline, CDR1 GTSNPN and CDR2 SVGIG (reference sequence). This CDR3 reads CACRSGGASTEAFF. For the CDR3, the DNA is TGTGCCTGTAGATCAGGGGGTGCCTCGACTGAAGCTTTCTTT.

The rearrangement joins TRBV10-1 to TRBJ1-6, with D unclear. The CDR3 contains 14 residues. The germline gives CDR1 WNHNN, CDR2 SYGVQD (reference sequence). The V end was cut by 5 bases, the J end by 8 bases, with 13 bases between. The DNA for the CDR3 is TGCGCCAGCAGTCGGAACAGTCCGGATTCACCCCTCCACTTT. Translating gives CASSRNSPDSPLHF.

V and J are TRBV18 and TRBJ2-3; TRBD1 agrees at 7 bases. This CDR3 has 15 amino acids. Looked up from germline, CDR1 is KGHSH and CDR2 is LQKENI. With 3 bases clipped from V and 2 bases from J, the junction kept 5 bases outside the gene matches. CDR3 nucleotides: TGTGCCAGCTCACCTAGGGACAGTTTCACAGATACGCAGTATTTT. This gives the protein CASSPRDSFTDTQYF. Supplemented by reference TRBV18 and TRBJ2-3, the full variable domain reads NAGVMQNPRHLVRRRGQEARLRCSPMKGHSHVYWYRQLPEEGLKFMVYLQKENIIDESGMPKERFSAEFPKEGPSILRIQQVVRGDSAAYFCASSPRDSFTDTQYFGPGTRLTVL.

The chain employs TRBV24-1 and TRBJ2-3; TRBD2 matches at 10 bases. The CDR3 totals 16 residues. J gave up 4 bases and V 0 bases, and 3 bases lay outside the gene matches. CDR1 KGHDR and CDR2 SFDVKD come from the germline V gene. DNA for the CDR3: TGTGCCACCAGTGATTTGACTAGCGGGATATCAGATACGCAGTATTTT. It codes for CATSDLTSGISDTQYF.